Ten or more counts support the clone carrying this T cell receptor (beta chain). This entry comes from a study of regulatory T cells in long-lasting Graves disease. Specified time point: newly diagnosed GD, antithyroid drugs for less than 3 months. PBMCs provided the RNA from which the TCR library was made. Trimming cost V 6 bases and J 1 base; bases outside gene matches: 3. CDR1 is SGHRS and CDR2 is YFSETQ in the germline V gene. The CDR3 runs to 14 residues. According to the study, TCR beta libraries were built with iRepertoire HTBI primers and CDR3-region Arm-PCR. Original handling: Segment identification across samples yielded 50 to 80 TRBV and more than 11 TRBJ segments. MiXCR, run by TCRdb on the multiplex PCR reads, gives a single entry per CDR3 protein. TCRdb, not the authors, supplied the V and J calls. In the table there are 500,000 or so distinct CDR3 sequences, roughly 16% of which are singletons.

The data also belong to a second study, concerning T cells in Graves' hyperthyroidism and ophthalmopathy.

The rearrangement joins TRBV5-1 to TRBJ2-1, with 8 bases aligning to TRBD2. The sequence came from a man aged 35 to 55 with Graves disease. This specimen consisted of peripheral blood mononuclear cells (PBMCs), obtained at new diagnosis, from a patient treated with antithyroid drugs. Here the CDR3 reads CASKAGASYNEQFF. Here the CDR3 DNA reads TGCGCCAGCAAAGCGGGAGCTTCCTACAATGAGCAGTTCTTC.